One sample yielded the 9 T cell receptor beta chains listed below, sequenced in a study of regulatory T cells in long-lasting Graves disease. Time point meaning: newly diagnosed GD, antithyroid drugs for less than 3 months. PBMCs were the source of the RNA used for TCR sequencing. Assembly of TCR beta libraries relied on iRepertoire HTBI primers together with Arm-PCR of CDR3 regions. TCRdb processed the multiplex PCR reads anew with MiXCR; each CDR3 protein has one entry. The sample lists approximately 470,000 distinct CDR3 sequences, about a sixth seen once, with 10% to 15% in the top ten. A further study also used this sample, focusing on T cells in Graves' hyperthyroidism and ophthalmopathy.

The specimen comprised peripheral blood mononuclear cells (PBMCs), sampled at new diagnosis, from a patient treated with antithyroid drugs. The source is a man between 40 and 49 years old with Graves disease.

V and J are TRBV20-1 and TRBJ1-2; tentative D call: TRBD1 (5 bases). Germline V lookup: CDR1 DFQATT, CDR2 SNEGSKA (reference sequence). This CDR3 is built from 13 residues. V was shortened by 5 bases and J by 0 bases, with 10 bases between the two germline ends. CDR3 DNA sequence: TGCAGTGCTCTGGGACCTTCTAACTATGGCTACACCTTC. Encoded protein: CSALGPSNYGYTF.

Comment on this clonotype: This may arise from a read error, as a much more abundant clone is one base away. This CDR3 reads CASSLTRSAPCHEQYF. DNA of the CDR3: TGTGCCAGCAGCTTAACCCGTAGTGCCCCATGCCACGAGCAGTACTTC. This sequence joins TRBV7-3 and TRBJ2-7; D unclear. CDR3 length equals 16 residues. The germline V and J ends were trimmed by 0 bases and 5 bases, with 17 bases remaining between them. CDR1 is SGHTA and CDR2 is FQGTGA in the germline V gene.

This clonotype was detected ten times or more. This chain connects TRBV20-1 to TRBJ1-5; a possible D gene is TRBD1 (6 bases). V lost 0 bases to trimming and J lost 3 bases, with 15 bases between them. The CDR3 loop spans 16 amino acids. The V gene's germline CDR1 is DFQATT and CDR2 SNEGSKA (reference sequence). The CDR3 region is CSARDPLDSLNQPQHF. DNA for the CDR3: TGCAGTGCTAGAGATCCCCTGGACAGTCTCAATCAGCCCCAGCATTTT.

This clonotype has only a few counts. This sequence joins TRBV5-1 and TRBJ2-6, with D uncertain. The germline V gene encodes CDR1 SGHRS and CDR2 YFSETQ. Trimming took off 4 bases at V and 4 bases at J, with 12 bases between the two ends. CDR3 length: 15 amino acids. The CDR3 DNA follows: TGCGCCAGCAGCATAGCAGGTCCCGGGGCCAACGTCCTGACTTTC. Its protein is CASSIAGPGANVLTF.

This clonotype was detected ten times or more. The chain employs TRBV11-2 and TRBJ2-3, with a tentative D call TRBD1 (6 bases). The CDR3 runs 14 residues. The germline V and J ends were trimmed by 4 bases and 4 bases, with 12 bases remaining between them. Germline CDR1 reads SGHAT; CDR2 reads FQNNGV. The CDR3 bases are TGTGCCAGCAGCTCAGGGGACGGTGCAGATACGCAGTATTTT. Amino acid sequence: CASSSGDGADTQYF.

This clonotype was found many times. The chain employs TRBV28 and TRBJ2-2; 9 bases match TRBD1. Losses at the gene ends were 2 bases for V and 5 bases for J; bases not matched to a gene: 3. The CDR3 contains 15 residues. Looked up from germline, CDR1 is MDHEN and CDR2 is SYDVKM. CDR3: CASSLGTGWTGELFF. Written as DNA, the CDR3 is TGTGCCAGCAGTTTAGGGACAGGGTGGACCGGGGAGCTGTTTTTT.

A remark on this clonotype: This likely traces to a read error, being one base from a far larger clone. This sequence joins TRBV28 and TRBJ2-1, with 7 bases fitting TRBD2. Unmatched junction bases numbered 13, after V lost 4 bases and J lost 10 bases. CDR3 length: 15 residues. The germline V gene has CDR1 MDHEN and CDR2 SYDVKM. The chain's CDR3 is CASSSLEGGPYEQFF. CDR3 nucleotides: TGTGCCAGCAGTTCCTTAGAGGGAGGGCCCTACGAGCAGTTCTTC.

This clonotype occurred a few times. The chain links TRBV29-1 to TRBJ2-7; TRBD2 aligns across 9 bases. The CDR3 length is 14 residues. Germline CDR1 SQVTM, CDR2 ANQGSEA. V was clipped by 4 bases and J by 4 bases; unmatched bases: 8. CDR3 DNA sequence: TGCAGCGTTGCCAGTCTAGCGGGAAGGTACGAGCAGTACTTC. As protein: CSVASLAGRYEQYF.

This clonotype was seen many times. This chain links TRBV12-3 or TRBV12-4 with TRBJ2-5; D unclear. V was shortened by 3 bases and J by 1 base, with 6 bases between the two germline ends. The length of the CDR3 is 13 residues. This chain's CDR3 is CASSLGSQETQYF. The CDR3 DNA follows: TGTGCCAGCAGTTTGGGCAGCCAAGAGACCCAGTACTTC.